The 8 T cell receptor beta chains presented below share a single source sample, sequenced in a study of multiple sclerosis patients with progressive multifocal leukoencephalopathy. Time point described: time of PML onset. The data were produced by immunoSEQ multiplex PCR, yet TCRdb's version contains in-frame clones alone and is incomplete. Of tens of thousands of clones listed, roughly nine tenths are singletons. This specimen consisted of PBMCs, obtained from a patient treated with natalizumab. These receptors were taken from a human donor with progressive multifocal leukoencephalopathy.

V usage is TRBV30 and J usage is TRBJ2-1; 7 bases align to TRBD1. The CDR3 is 14 amino acids. The germline CDR1 and CDR2 sequences are GTSNPN and SVGIG (reference sequence). Trimming at V came to 8 bases and at J to 1 base, leaving 8 bases not matched to a gene. The CDR3 DNA is TGTGCCGGGACAGCGATATTGTCCTACAATGAGCAGTTCTTC. Protein: CAGTAILSYNEQFF.

The V gene is TRBV6-5, the J gene TRBJ1-5; the match to TRBD1 covers 8 bases. This CDR3 is 15 amino acids long. The ends lost 7 bases at V and 8 bases at J; junction bases unmatched: 13. Germline V gives CDR1 MNHEY, CDR2 SVGAGI. Here the CDR3 DNA reads TGTGCCAGCAAACTTTCTAACGACAGGGGAAAGCCCCAGCATTTT. This gives the protein CASKLSNDRGKPQHF.

The chain has TRBV7-9 and TRBJ2-7; 9 bases are shared with TRBD2. The CDR3 consists of 14 residues. Losses at the gene ends were 5 bases for V and 1 base for J; bases not matched to a gene: 3. In germline, CDR1 is SEHNR, CDR2 FQNEAQ (reference sequence). The CDR3 DNA reads TGTGCCAGCAGCATCAGCGGGAGGTCCTACGAGCAGTACTTC. This gives the protein CASSISGRSYEQYF.

The chain recombines TRBV19 with TRBJ1-5; no definite D call. The CDR3 covers 15 residues. V was shortened by 5 bases and J by 4 bases, with 15 bases between the two germline ends. The germline gives CDR1 LNHDA, CDR2 SQIVND (reference sequence). The CDR3 sequence is CASSPYMTLNQPQHF. CDR3 nucleotide sequence: TGTGCCAGTAGTCCATATATGACCCTTAATCAGCCCCAGCATTTT.

The V call is TRBV27, the J call TRBJ2-7, with D possibly matching TRBD1 (6 bases). Germline CDR1 reads MNHEY; CDR2 reads SMNVEV (reference sequence). CDR3 length: 15 amino acids. V was clipped by 2 bases and J by 0 bases, with 11 bases between them. The CDR3 reads CASSLLTGYSYEQYF. CDR3 DNA sequence: TGTGCCAGCAGTTTACTTACAGGGTACTCCTACGAGCAGTACTTC.

V usage is TRBV11-3 and J usage is TRBJ2-1; perhaps TRBD2 as D (5 bases). CDR1 and CDR2 (germline): SGHNT, YENEEA. V was trimmed by 4 bases and J by 8 bases, leaving 9 bases between them. The CDR3 totals 12 residues. DNA for the CDR3: TGTGCCAGCAGCTCCGGGATGCATGAGCAGTTCTTC. Translated: CASSSGMHEQFF.

The chain couples TRBV9 to TRBJ2-5; TRBD2 matches at 10 bases. There are 15 residues in the CDR3. The V gene end was trimmed by 0 bases and the J gene end by 4 bases; junction bases not matched to a gene: 3. Per germline, CDR1 SGDLS and CDR2 YYNGEE. CDR3 in DNA: TGTGCCAGCAGCGTAGACAGCGGGAGGGGAGAGACCCAGTACTTC. It encodes CASSVDSGRGETQYF. Filled out from reference TRBV9 and TRBJ2-5, the complete variable domain reads DSGVTQTPKHLITATGQRVTLRCSPRSGDLSVYWYQQSLDQGLQFLIQYYNGEERAKGNILERFSAQQFPDLHSELNLSSLELGDSALYFCASSVDSGRGETQYFGPGTRLLVL.

The chain recombines TRBV6-5 with TRBJ2-5; D unresolved. The V and J ends lost 2 bases and 3 bases respectively, with 4 bases between them. The CDR3 sequence is 12 residues long. Germline V gives CDR1 MNHEY, CDR2 SVGAGI. The CDR3 region is CASSYNEETQYF. In DNA, the CDR3 is TGTGCCAGCAGTTACAATGAAGAGACCCAGTACTTC.